This is a list of T cell receptor beta chains from one sample in a study of blood T cell repertoires in COVID-19. Here immunoSEQ multiplex PCR was the method, and the copy in TCRdb shows in-frame clones only, minus some. The data show 120,000 to 150,000 clones, about 82% seen once. Sequencing was done on a sample of peripheral blood. The receptors were gathered from a woman between 40 and 55 years old with active or convalescent COVID-19. Both conserved end residues are part of each CDR3. D genes are given only for firm matches. Not all rows give a size; the values are once, few, many and, for expanded clones, a class.

v_call	d_call	clone_size	j_call	cdr3_nt	cdr3_aa
TRBV4-1	.	.	TRBJ2-2	TGCGCCAGCAGCCAAGATCGGGTCAGCACCGGGGAGCTGTTTTTT	CASSQDRVSTGELFF
TRBV27	.	.	TRBJ1-6	TGTGCCAGCAGTTCCGGGGGAGACAATTCACCCCTCCACTTT	CASSSGGDNSPLHF
TRBV2	TRBD1	few	TRBJ2-1	TGTGCCAGCAGTGGAGACAGGGGGCATCATGAGCAGTTCTTC	CASSGDRGHHEQFF
TRBV5-6	.	.	TRBJ2-6	TGTGCCAGCAGCTTTTCCACAGGGCTGAAGTCTGGGGCCAACGTCCTGACTTTC	CASSFSTGLKSGANVLTF
TRBV27	.	.	TRBJ1-1	TGTGCCAGCAGTTTGCAGGTGATGAACACTGAAGCTTTCTTT	CASSLQVMNTEAFF
TRBV2	.	few	TRBJ1-2	TGTGCCAGCGATACAAGAGGGATCAACTATGGCTACACCTTC	CASDTRGINYGYTF
TRBV20-1	.	.	TRBJ2-3	TGCAGTGCTAGTGTGCAGAGCACAGATACGCAGTATTTT	CSASVQSTDTQYF
TRBV2	TRBD1	.	TRBJ2-7	TGTGCCAGCACTCACCCGGGACAGGGTTTTTCCTACGAGCAGTACTTC	CASTHPGQGFSYEQYF
TRBV27	.	.	TRBJ1-1	TGTGCCAGCAGTCCAGATCGTGACGGGGACACTGAAGCTTTCTTT	CASSPDRDGDTEAFF
TRBV5-1	.	.	TRBJ1-6	TGCGCCAGCTGTACGGGAGACCTCAATAATTCACCCCTCCACTTT	CASCTGDLNNSPLHF
TRBV30	.	.	TRBJ1-6	TGTGCCTGGAGTCCGGAGTTTATCAACTCACCCCTCCACTTT	CAWSPEFINSPLHF
TRBV28	TRBD1	.	TRBJ1-2	TGTGCCAGCACCTTATCGGACAGGGTAAACTATGGCTACACCTTC	CASTLSDRVNYGYTF
TRBV27	.	.	TRBJ2-5	TGTGCCAGCAGTGCACAGGGTCCCCAAGAGACCCAGTACTTC	CASSAQGPQETQYF
TRBV6-6	TRBD1	.	TRBJ2-6	TGTGCCAGCAGTCCAGGGACAGGGTACTCTGGGGCCAACGTCCTGACTTTC	CASSPGTGYSGANVLTF
TRBV27	TRBD1	.	TRBJ2-2	TGTGCCAGTAGACAGGGGGCAACCGGGGAGCTGTTTTTT	CASRQGATGELFF
TRBV28	.	.	TRBJ1-1	TGTGCCAGCAGTTTATGGGGCCTCACTGAAGCTTTCTTT	CASSLWGLTEAFF
TRBV10-1	.	.	TRBJ1-6	TGCGCCAGCAGCCGCCAGGGATATAATTCACCCCTCCACTTT	CASSRQGYNSPLHF
TRBV6-5	.	once	TRBJ2-1	TGTGCCAGCACCCCCAGCCAGGGGACCTACAATGAGCAGTTCTTC	CASTPSQGTYNEQFF
TRBV14	.	.	TRBJ2-3	TGTGCCAGCAGCCAAGAAGCCCGCTTACGGGCAGATACGCAGTATTTT	CASSQEARLRADTQYF
TRBV4-1	.	.	TRBJ1-5	TGCGCCAGCAGCCCTATGTGGGGGCATGATCAGCCCCAGCATTTT	CASSPMWGHDQPQHF
TRBV12-3/TRBV12-4	.	.	TRBJ2-1	TGTGCCAGTCAACTCGGACGCGGGAATGAGCAGTTCTTC	CASQLGRGNEQFF
TRBV7-2	.	.	TRBJ2-7	TGTGCCAGCAGCTTAGGCAGGGACTACGAGCAGTACTTC	CASSLGRDYEQYF
TRBV4-1	.	.	TRBJ1-2	TGCGCCAGCAGCCAAGACTTGGGGCGGGACTCGAGTGGCTACACCTTC	CASSQDLGRDSSGYTF
TRBV6-5	TRBD1	.	TRBJ1-5	TGTGCCAGCAGACGACTTGACAGGGGGCTCCAGCCCCAGCATTTT	CASRRLDRGLQPQHF
TRBV6-5	TRBD1	.	TRBJ1-4	TGTGCCAGCAGACCCAGGGGGCGCGGTGAAAAACTGTTTTTT	CASRPRGRGEKLFF
TRBV18	TRBD1	once	TRBJ2-1	TGTGCCAGCTCAACGAGAGGAGGACAGGGCTACAATGAGCAGTTCTTC	CASSTRGGQGYNEQFF